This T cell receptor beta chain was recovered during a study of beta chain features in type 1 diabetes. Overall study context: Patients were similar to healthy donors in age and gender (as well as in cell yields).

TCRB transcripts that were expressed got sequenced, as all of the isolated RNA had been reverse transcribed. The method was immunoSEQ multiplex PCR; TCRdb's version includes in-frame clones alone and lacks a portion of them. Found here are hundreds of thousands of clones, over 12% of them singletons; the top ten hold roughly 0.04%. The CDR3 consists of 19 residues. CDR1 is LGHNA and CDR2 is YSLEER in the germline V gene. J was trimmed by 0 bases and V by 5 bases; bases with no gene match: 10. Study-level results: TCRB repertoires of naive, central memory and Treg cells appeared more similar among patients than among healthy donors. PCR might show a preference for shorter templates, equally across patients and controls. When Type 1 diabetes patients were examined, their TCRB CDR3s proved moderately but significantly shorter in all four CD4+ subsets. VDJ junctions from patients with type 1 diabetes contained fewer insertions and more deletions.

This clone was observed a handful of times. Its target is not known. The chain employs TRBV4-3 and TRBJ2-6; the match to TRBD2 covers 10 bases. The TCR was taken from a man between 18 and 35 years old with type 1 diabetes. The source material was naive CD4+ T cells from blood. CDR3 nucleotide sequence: TGCGCCAGCAGCTACTACAGCGGGAGGGCCAACTCTGGGGCCAACGTCCTGACTTTC. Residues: CASSYYSGRANSGANVLTF.